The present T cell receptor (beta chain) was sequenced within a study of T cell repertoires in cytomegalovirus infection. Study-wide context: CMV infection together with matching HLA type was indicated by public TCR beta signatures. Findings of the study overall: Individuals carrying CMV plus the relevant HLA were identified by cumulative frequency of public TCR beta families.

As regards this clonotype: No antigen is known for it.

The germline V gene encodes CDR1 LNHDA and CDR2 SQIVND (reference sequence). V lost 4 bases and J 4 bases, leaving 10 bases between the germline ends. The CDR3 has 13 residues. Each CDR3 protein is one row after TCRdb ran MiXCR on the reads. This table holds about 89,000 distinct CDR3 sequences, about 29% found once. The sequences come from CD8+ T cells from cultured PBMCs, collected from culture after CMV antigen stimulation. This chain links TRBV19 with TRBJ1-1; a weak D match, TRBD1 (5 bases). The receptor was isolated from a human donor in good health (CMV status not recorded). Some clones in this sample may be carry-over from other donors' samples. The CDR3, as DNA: TGTGCCAGTAGTACCCCAGGGACCACTGAAGCTTTCTTT. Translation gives CASSTPGTTEAFF.